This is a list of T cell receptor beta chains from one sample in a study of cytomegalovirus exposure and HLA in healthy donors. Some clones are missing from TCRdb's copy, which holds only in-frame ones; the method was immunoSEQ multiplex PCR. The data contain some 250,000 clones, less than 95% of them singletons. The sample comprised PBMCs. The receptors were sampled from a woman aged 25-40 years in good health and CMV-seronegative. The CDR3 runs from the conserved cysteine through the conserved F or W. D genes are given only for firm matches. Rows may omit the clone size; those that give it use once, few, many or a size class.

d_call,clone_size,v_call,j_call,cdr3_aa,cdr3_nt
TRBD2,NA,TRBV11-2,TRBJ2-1,CASSPLAGGEQFF,TGTGCCAGCAGTCCACTAGCGGGGGGTGAGCAGTTCTTC
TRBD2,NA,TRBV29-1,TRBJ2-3,CSVVGGSLTDTQYF,TGCAGCGTTGTAGGCGGGAGCTTGACAGATACGCAGTATTTT
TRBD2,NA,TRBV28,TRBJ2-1,CASSGGGGWSYNEQFF,TGTGCCAGCAGTGGGGGGGGTGGTTGGTCCTACAATGAGCAGTTCTTC
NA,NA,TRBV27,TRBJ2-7,CASPGPSKYRYEQYF,TGTGCCAGCCCAGGCCCAAGCAAATATAGATACGAGCAGTACTTC
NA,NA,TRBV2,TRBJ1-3,CASMRFSGNTIYF,TGTGCCAGCATGAGGTTTTCTGGAAACACCATATATTTT
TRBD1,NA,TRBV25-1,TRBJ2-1,CASRPTGGDEQFF,TGTGCCAGCAGACCGACAGGGGGCGATGAGCAGTTCTTC
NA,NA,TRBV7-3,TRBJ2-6,CASSLIKTGANVLTF,TGTGCCAGCAGCTTAATTAAGACTGGGGCCAACGTCCTGACTTTC
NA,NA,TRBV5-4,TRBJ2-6,CASSLVAAGANVLTF,TGTGCCAGCAGCTTGGTGGCAGCTGGGGCCAACGTCCTGACTTTC
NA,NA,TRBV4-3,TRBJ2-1,CASSQERLLYNEQFF,TGCGCCAGCAGCCAAGAAAGACTACTTTACAATGAGCAGTTCTTC
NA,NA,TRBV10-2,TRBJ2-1,CASQRTRTVNEQFF,TGCGCCAGCCAACGGACAAGGACCGTCAATGAGCAGTTCTTC
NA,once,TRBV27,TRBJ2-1,CASSLSAGSPYNEQFF,TGTGCCAGCAGTTTATCGGCAGGAAGCCCCTACAATGAGCAGTTCTTC
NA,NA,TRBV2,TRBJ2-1,CASIGPLYNEQFF,TGTGCCAGCATAGGTCCACTTTACAATGAGCAGTTCTTC
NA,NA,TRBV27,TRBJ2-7,CASSLLATPYEQYF,TGTGCCAGCAGTTTACTAGCAACCCCCTACGAGCAGTACTTC
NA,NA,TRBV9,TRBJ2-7,CASSVDGQGYEQYF,TGTGCCAGCAGCGTAGACGGCCAGGGGTACGAGCAGTACTTC
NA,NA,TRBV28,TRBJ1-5,CASSETNQPQHF,TGTGCCAGCAGTGAAACTAATCAGCCCCAGCATTTT
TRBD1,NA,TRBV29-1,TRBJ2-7,CSVGGGTGSYEQYF,TGCAGCGTTGGTGGTGGGACAGGTTCCTACGAGCAGTACTTC
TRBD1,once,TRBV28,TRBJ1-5,CASSLTGGSNQPQHF,TGTGCCAGCAGCCTCACAGGGGGTAGCAATCAGCCCCAGCATTTT
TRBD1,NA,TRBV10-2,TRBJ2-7,CASSEGTGGRISYEQYF,TGCGCCAGCAGTGAAGGGACAGGGGGTCGGATCTCCTACGAGCAGTACTTC
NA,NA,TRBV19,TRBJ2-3,CASSLMDTSTDTQYF,TGTGCCAGTAGTTTGATGGACACAAGCACAGATACGCAGTATTTT
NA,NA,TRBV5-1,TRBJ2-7,CASTSDYEQYF,TGCGCCAGCACTTCCGATTACGAGCAGTACTTC
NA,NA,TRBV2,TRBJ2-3,CASREGTQYF,TGTGCCAGCAGGGAGGGTACGCAGTATTTT
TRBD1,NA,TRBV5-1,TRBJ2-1,CASSLKGASSYNEQFF,TGCGCCAGCAGCTTGAAGGGGGCTAGCAGCTACAATGAGCAGTTCTTC
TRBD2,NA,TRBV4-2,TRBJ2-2,CASSQDVGGRAQTNYTGELFF,TGTGCCAGCAGCCAAGACGTTGGCGGGAGGGCCCAAACAAACTACACCGGGGAGCTGTTTTTT
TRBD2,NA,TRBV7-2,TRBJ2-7,CASSLDASGSYEQYF,TGTGCCAGCAGCTTAGATGCTAGCGGGAGTTACGAGCAGTACTTC